This TCR beta chain was sequenced in a study of control samples from healthy donors and cancer patients. Libraries were prepared by immunoSEQ multiplex PCR; TCRdb keeps only in-frame clonotypes and omits some of them. The sample includes about 89,000 clones, approximately 87% of them seen just once. The length of the CDR3 is 13 residues. Trimming took 2 bases from V and 2 from J, leaving 6 bases between them. The germline V gene has CDR1 SNHLY and CDR2 FYNNEI. V gene TRBV2 combines with J gene TRBJ1-1, with D unclear. The clonotype was recovered from a woman aged 40 to 55 in good health. The specimen sequenced was blood. CDR3 coding DNA: TGTGCCAGCAGTGAACAGACCAACACTGAAGCTTTCTTT. It encodes CASSEQTNTEAFF.